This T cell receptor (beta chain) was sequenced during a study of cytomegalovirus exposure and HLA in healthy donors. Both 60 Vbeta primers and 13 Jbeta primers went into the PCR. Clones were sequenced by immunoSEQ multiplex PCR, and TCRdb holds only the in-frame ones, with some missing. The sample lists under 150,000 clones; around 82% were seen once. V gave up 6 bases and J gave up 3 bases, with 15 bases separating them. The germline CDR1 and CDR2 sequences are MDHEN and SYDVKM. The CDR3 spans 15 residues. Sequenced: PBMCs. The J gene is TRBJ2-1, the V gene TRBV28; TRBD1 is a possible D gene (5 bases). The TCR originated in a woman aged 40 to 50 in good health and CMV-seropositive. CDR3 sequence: CASSPKGRGYNEQFF. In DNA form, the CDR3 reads TGTGCCAGCAGCCCTAAGGGTAGGGGCTACAATGAGCAGTTCTTC.